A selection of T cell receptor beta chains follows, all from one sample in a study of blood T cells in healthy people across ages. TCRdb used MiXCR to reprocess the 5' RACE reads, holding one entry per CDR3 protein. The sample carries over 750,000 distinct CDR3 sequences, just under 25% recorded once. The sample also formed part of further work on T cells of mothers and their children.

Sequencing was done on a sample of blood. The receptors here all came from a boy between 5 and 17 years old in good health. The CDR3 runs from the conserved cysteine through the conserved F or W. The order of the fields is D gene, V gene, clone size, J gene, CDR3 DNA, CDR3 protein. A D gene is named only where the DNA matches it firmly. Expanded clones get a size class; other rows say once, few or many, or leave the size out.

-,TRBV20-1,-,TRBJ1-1,TGCAGTGCGCACGAAGATGGGTTGGGGCTGGACACTGAAGCTTTCTTT,CSAHEDGLGLDTEAFF
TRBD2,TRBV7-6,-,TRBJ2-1,TGTGCCAGCAGCTCACCGGGACTAGGATACAATGAGCAGTTCTTC,CASSSPGLGYNEQFF
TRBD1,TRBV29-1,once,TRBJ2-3,TGCAGCGTTGAGGGACAGGGGGCAGATACGCAGTATTTT,CSVEGQGADTQYF
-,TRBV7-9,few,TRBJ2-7,TGTGCCAGCAGCCCAAGTGAGGGGCACGAGCAGTACTTC,CASSPSEGHEQYF
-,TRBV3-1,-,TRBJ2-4,TGTGCCAGCAGCCTGGGGGTAAAAGCCAAAAACATTCAGTACTTC,CASSLGVKAKNIQYF
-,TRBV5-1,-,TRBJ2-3,TGCGCCAGCAGCTTGTCGCAGGGCCCAGATACGCAGTATTTT,CASSLSQGPDTQYF
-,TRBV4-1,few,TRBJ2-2,TGCGCCAGCAGCATTTCCGGGACCCCCGGGGAGCTGTTTTTT,CASSISGTPGELFF
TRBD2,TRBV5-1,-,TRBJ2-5,TGCGCCAGCACAGAGGATGCGGCGGGAGTATTGGTAGAGACCCAGTACTTC,CASTEDAAGVLVETQYF
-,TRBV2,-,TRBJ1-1,TGTGCCAGCAGTGAAGAGAGGTCAGGGCCGAACACTGAAGCTTTCTTT,CASSEERSGPNTEAFF
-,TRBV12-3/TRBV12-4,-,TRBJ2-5,TGTGCCAGCAGTTTAGCGGGACTGAATCAAGAGACCCAGTACTTC,CASSLAGLNQETQYF
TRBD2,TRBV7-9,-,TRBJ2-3,TGTGCCAGCAGCGCGGGACTAGCGGTCCTGTCAGTATATACGCAGTATTTT,CASSAGLAVLSVYTQYF